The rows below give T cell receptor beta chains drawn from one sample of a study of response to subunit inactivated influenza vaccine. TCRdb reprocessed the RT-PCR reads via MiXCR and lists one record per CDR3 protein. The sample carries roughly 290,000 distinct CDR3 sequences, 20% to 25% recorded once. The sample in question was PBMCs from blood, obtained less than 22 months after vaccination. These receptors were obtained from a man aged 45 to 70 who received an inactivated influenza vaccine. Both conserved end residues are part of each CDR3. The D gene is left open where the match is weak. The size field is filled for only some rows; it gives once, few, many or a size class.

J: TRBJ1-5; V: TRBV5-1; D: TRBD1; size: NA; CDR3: CANGQGDTSSNQPQHF; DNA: TGCGCCAACGGACAGGGGGACACTTCGAGCAATCAGCCCCAGCATTTT
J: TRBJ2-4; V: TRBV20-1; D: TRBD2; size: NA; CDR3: CSACADGDYKNIQYF; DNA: TGCAGTGCTTGCGCCGACGGGGACTACAAAAACATTCAGTACTTC
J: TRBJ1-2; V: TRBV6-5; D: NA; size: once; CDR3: CASSYRTGKDYGYTF; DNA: TGTGCCAGCAGTTACCGCACAGGGAAAGACTATGGCTACACCTTC
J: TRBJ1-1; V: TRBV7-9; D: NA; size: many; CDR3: CASSLEGSTGAFF; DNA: TGTGCCAGCAGCTTAGAGGGGTCGACGGGAGCTTTCTTT
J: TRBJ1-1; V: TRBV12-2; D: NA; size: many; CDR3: CASRLAISGVFRDTEAFF; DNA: TGTGCAAGTCGCTTAGCAATCTCCGGGGTCTTCAGGGACACTGAAGCTTTCTTT
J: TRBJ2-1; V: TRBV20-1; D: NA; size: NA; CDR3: CSAMVGTPYNEQFF; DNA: TGCAGTGCTATGGTCGGGACACCTTACAATGAGCAGTTCTTC
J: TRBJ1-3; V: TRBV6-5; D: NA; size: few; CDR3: CASSYSGTGRSGNTIYF; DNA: TGTGCCAGCAGTTACTCGGGGACTGGCCGGTCTGGAAACACCATATATTTT
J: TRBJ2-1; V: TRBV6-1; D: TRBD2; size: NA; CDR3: CASRKQGLSGSSYNEQFF; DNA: TGTGCCAGCAGAAAACAGGGCCTTAGCGGGAGCTCCTACAATGAGCAGTTCTTC
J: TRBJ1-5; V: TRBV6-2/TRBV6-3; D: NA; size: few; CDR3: CASTPGQNQPQHF; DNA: TGTGCCAGCACCCCCGGACAGAATCAGCCCCAGCATTTT
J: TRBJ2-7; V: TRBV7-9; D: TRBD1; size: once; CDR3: CASRNYRGNEQYF; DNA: TGTGCCAGCAGAAACTACAGGGGCAACGAGCAGTACTTC
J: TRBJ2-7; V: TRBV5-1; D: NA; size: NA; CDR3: CASSLGSSISMNEQYF; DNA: TGCGCCAGCAGCTTGGGTTCCAGTATCAGCATGAACGAGCAGTACTTC
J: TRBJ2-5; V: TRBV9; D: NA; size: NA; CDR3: CASSTQTGDKTQYF; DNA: TGTGCCAGCAGCACCCAGACAGGAGACAAGACCCAGTACTTC
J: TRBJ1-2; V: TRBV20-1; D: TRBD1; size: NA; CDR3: CSATGQGHYGYTF; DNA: TGCAGTGCTACAGGACAGGGTCACTATGGCTACACCTTC
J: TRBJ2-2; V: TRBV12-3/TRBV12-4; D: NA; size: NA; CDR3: CASSPGRKAGELFF; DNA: TGTGCCAGCAGCCCGGGACGGAAGGCCGGGGAGCTGTTTTTT
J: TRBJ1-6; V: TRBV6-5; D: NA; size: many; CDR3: CASSYFIPGGGNSPLHF; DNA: TGTGCCAGCAGTTACTTCATCCCGGGTGGGGGCAATTCACCCCTCCACTTT
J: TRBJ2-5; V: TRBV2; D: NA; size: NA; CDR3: CASSADTQETQYF; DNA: TGTGCCAGCAGCGCCGACACCCAAGAGACCCAGTACTTC
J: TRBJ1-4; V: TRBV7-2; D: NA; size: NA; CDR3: CASSFYGSEGEKLFF; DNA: TGTGCCAGCAGCTTTTACGGCTCCGAAGGGGAAAAACTGTTTTTT
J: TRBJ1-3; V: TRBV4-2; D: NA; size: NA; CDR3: CASSQVWASGNTIYF; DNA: TGTGCCAGCAGCCAAGTCTGGGCCTCTGGAAACACCATATATTTT
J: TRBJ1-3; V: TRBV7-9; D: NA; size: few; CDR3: CASSLVGVDSGNTIYF; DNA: TGTGCCAGCAGCTTAGTCGGTGTCGACTCTGGAAACACCATATATTTT
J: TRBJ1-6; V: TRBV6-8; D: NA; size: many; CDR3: CASSRPGTSGLWDSPLHF; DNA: TGTGCCAGCAGTCGTCCCGGGACGTCAGGACTATGGGATTCACCCCTCCACTTT
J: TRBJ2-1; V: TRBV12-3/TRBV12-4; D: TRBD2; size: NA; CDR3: CASGTSGGGWNEQFF; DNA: TGTGCCAGCGGTACTAGCGGGGGAGGATGGAATGAGCAGTTCTTC
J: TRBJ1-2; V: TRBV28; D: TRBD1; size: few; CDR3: CASSPGQPPYGYTF; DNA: TGTGCCAGCAGCCCGGGACAGCCTCCCTATGGCTACACCTTC
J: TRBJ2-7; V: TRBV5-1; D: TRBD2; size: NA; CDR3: CASSLGPGGYEQYF; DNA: TGCGCCAGCAGCTTGGGTCCGGGAGGCTACGAGCAGTACTTC
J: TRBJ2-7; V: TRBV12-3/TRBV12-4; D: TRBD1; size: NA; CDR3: CASSPYTGGQEQYF; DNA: TGTGCCAGCAGTCCCTATACAGGGGGCCAAGAGCAGTACTTC
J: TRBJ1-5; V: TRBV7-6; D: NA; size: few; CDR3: CASSLDSGDPGAGYSNQPQHF; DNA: TGTGCCAGCAGCTTAGATTCTGGGGATCCGGGGGCAGGGTATAGCAATCAGCCCCAGCATTTT
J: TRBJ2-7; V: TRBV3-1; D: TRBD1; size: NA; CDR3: CASSPGGQGSYEQYF; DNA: TGTGCCAGCAGCCCTGGCGGACAGGGTTCCTACGAGCAGTACTTC
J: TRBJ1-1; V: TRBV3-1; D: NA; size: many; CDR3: CASSQVINTEAFF; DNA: TGTGCCAGCAGCCAAGTCATTAACACTGAAGCTTTCTTT
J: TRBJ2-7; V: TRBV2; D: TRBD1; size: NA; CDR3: CASDRVTRYEQYF; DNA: TGTGCCAGCGACAGGGTTACCCGCTACGAGCAGTACTTC
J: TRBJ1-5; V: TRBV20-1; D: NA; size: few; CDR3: CSARDSSYSNQPQHF; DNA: TGCAGTGCTAGAGATTCCTCATATAGCAATCAGCCCCAGCATTTT
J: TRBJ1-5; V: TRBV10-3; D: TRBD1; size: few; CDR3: CASQLDREQPQHF; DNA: TGTGCCAGCCAACTCGACAGGGAACAGCCCCAGCATTTT
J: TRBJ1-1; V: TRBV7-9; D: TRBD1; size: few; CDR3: CASSLGGQSEAFF; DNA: TGTGCCAGCAGCTTAGGGGGACAGTCTGAAGCTTTCTTT
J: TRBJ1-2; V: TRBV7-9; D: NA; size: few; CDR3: CASSLVIAGGYTF; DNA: TGTGCCAGCAGCTTAGTTATCGCAGGCGGCTACACCTTC
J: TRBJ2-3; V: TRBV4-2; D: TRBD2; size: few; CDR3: CASSQLSSGKSTDTQYF; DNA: TGTGCCAGCAGCCAATTGTCGAGCGGGAAGAGCACAGATACGCAGTATTTT
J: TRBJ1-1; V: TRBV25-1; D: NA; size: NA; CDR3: CASGGRRDTEAFF; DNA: TGTGCCAGCGGGGGGAGGAGGGACACTGAAGCTTTCTTT
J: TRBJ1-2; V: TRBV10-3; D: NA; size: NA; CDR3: CAISELPDSHGYTF; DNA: TGTGCCATCAGTGAGTTACCGGACAGTCATGGCTACACCTTC
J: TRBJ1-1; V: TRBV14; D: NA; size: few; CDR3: CASSQWSNTEAFF; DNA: TGTGCCAGCAGCCAATGGTCAAACACTGAAGCTTTCTTT
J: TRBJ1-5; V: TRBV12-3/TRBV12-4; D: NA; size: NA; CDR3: CASSLVGPLLGNQPQHF; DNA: TGTGCCAGCAGTTTGGTAGGGCCGCTTTTGGGCAATCAGCCCCAGCATTTT
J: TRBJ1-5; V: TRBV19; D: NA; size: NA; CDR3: CASSGMASGRAGQPQHF; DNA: TGTGCCAGTAGCGGGATGGCCTCGGGCAGGGCAGGACAGCCCCAGCATTTT
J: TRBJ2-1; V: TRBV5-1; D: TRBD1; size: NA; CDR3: CASSSLQGANEQFF; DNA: TGCGCCAGCAGCTCCTTACAGGGGGCGAATGAGCAGTTCTTC